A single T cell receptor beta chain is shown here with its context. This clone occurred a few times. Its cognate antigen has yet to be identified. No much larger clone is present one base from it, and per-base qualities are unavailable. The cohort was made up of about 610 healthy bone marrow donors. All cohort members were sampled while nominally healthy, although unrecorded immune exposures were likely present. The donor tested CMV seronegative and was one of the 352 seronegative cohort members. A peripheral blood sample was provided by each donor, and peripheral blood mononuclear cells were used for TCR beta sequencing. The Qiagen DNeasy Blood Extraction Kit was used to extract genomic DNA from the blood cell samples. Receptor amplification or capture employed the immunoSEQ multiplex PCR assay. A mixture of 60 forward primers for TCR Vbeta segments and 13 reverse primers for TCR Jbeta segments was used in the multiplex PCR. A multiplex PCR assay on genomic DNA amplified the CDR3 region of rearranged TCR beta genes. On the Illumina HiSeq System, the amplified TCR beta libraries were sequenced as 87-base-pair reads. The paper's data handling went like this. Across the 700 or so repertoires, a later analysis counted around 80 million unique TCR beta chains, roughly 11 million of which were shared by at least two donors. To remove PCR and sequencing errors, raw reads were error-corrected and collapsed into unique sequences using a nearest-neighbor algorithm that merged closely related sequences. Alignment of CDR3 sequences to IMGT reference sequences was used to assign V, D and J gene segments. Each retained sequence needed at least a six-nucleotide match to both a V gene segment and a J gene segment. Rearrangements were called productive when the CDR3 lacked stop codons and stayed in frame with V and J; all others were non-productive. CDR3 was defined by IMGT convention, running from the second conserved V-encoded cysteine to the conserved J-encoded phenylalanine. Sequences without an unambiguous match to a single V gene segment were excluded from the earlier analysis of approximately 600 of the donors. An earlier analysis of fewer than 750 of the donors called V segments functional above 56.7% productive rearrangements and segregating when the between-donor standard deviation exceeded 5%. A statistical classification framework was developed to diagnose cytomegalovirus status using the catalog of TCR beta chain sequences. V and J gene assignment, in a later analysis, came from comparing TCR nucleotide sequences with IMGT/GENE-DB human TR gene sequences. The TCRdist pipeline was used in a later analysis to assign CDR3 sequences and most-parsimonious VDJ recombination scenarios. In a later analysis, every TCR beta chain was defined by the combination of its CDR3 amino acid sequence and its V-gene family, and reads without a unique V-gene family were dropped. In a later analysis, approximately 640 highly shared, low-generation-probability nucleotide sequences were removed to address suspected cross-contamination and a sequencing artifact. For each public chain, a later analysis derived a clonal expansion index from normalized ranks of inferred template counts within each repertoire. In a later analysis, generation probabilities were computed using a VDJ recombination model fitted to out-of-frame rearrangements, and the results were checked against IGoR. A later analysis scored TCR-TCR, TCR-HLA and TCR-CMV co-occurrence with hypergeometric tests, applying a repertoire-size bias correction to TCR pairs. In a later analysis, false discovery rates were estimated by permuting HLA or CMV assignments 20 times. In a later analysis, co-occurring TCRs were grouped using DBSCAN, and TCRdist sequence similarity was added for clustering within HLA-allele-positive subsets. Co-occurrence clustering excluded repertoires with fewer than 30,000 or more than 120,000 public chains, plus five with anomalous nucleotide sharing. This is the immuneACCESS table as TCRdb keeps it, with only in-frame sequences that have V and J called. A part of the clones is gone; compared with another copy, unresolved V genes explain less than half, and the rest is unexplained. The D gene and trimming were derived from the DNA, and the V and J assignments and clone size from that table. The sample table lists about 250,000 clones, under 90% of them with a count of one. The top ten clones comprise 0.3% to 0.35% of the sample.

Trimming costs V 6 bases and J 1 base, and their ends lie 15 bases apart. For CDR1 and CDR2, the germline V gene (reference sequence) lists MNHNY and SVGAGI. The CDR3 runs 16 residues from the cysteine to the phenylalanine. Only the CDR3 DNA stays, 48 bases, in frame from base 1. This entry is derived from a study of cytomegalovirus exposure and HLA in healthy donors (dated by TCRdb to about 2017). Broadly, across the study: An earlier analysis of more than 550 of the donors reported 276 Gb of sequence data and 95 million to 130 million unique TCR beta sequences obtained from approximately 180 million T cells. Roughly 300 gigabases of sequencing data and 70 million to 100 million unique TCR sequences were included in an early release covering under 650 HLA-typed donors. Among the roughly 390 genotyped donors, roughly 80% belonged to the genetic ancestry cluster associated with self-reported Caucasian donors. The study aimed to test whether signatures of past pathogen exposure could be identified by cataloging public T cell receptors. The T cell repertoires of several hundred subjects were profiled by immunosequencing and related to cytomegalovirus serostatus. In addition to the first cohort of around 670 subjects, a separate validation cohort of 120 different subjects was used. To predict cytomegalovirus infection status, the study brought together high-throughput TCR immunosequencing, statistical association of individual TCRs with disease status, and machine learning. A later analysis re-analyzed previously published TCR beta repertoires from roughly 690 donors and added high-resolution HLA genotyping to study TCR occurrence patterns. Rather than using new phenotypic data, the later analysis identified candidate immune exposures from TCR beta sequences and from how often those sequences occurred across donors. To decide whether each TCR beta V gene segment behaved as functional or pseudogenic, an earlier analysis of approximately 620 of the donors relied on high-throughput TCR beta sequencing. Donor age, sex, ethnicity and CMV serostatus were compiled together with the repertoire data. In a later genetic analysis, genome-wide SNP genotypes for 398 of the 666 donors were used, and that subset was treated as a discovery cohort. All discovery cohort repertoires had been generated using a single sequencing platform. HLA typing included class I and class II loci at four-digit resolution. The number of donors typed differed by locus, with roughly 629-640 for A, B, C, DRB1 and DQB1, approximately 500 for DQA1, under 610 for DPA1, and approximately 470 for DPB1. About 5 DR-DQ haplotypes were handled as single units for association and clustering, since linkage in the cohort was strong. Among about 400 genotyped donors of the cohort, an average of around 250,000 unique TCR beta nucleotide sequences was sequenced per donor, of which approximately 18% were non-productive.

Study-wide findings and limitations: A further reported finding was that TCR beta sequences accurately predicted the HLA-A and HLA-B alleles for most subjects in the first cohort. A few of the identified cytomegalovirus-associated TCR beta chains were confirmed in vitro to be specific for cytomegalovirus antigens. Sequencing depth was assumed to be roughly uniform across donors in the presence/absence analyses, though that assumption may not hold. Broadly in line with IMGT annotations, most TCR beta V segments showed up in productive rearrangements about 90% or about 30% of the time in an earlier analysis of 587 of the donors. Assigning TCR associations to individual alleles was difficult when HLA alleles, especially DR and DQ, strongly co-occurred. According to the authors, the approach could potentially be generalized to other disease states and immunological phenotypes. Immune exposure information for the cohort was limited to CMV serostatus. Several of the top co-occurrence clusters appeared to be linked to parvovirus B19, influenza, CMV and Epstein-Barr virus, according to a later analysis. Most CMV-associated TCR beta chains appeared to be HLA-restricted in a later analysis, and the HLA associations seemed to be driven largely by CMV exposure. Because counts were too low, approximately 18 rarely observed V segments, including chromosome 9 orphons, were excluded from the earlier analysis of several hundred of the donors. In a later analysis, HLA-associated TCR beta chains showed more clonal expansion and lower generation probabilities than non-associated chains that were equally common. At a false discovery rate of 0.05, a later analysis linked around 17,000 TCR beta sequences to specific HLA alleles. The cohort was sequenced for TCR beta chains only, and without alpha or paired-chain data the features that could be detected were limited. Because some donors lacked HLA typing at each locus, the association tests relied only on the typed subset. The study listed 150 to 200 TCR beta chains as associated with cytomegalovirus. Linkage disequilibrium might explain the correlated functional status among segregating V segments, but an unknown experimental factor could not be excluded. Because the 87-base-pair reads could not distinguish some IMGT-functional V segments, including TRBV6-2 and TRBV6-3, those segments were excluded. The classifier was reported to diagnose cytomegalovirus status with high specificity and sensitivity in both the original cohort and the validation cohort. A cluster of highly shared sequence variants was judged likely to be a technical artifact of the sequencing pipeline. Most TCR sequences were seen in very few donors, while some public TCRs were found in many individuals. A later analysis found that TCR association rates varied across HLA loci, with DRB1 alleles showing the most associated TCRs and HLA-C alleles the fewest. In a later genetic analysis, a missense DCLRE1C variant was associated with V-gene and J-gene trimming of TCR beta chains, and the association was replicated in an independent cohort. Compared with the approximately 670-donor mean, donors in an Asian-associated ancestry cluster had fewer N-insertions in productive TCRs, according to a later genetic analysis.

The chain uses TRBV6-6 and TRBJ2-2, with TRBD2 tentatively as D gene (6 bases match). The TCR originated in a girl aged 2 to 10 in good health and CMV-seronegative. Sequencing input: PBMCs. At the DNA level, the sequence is TGTGCCAGCAGCGTATATGGCGGGATGAACACCGGGGAGCTGTTTTTT. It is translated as CASSVYGGMNTGELFF.